One and the same sample provided the 17 T cell receptor beta chains below, sequenced in a study of vaccination effects on CD4 cells after COVID-19. Some clones are missing from TCRdb's copy, which holds only in-frame ones; the method was immunoSEQ multiplex PCR. The table lists some 14,000 clones, about two thirds of them singletons, with roughly 9.7% in the top ten. What these receptors recognize is not known. Using viral peptide pools, the ViraFEST assay grew out antigen-specific CD4+ T cells prior to sequencing. The culture ran for approximately 10 days, and then CD4+ T cells were isolated. Two-dose vaccination with either BNT162b2 or mRNA-1273 was given to the participants. Sequences were derived from CD4+ T cells from PBMCs cultured with SARS-CoV-2 spike peptides, sampled after COVID-19 vaccination. Every receptor here comes from a human donor who received a COVID-19 vaccine.

This rearrangement joins TRBV4-1 to TRBJ1-2; 7 bases fit TRBD1. Germline V gene data show CDR1 as MGHRA and CDR2 as YSYEKL. With V trimmed by 5 bases and J by 7 bases, 7 bases remained unmatched. The CDR3 runs 13 residues. Here the CDR3 reads CASSSDRAGGYTF. CDR3 in DNA: TGCGCCAGCAGCAGCGACAGGGCCGGTGGCTACACCTTC.

Notes on this clone: The junction shows a germline mismatch at one end, possibly a read error. V usage is TRBV7-7 and J usage is TRBJ1-1, with D perhaps TRBD1 (5 bases). From germline, CDR1 is SSHAT and CDR2 FNYEAQ (reference sequence). CDR3 length: 13 residues. CDR3 protein: CASSLGENTEAFF. CDR3 sequence (DNA): TGTGCTAGCAGCTTAGGGGAGAACACTGAAGCTTTCTTT.

The chain recombines TRBV28 with TRBJ2-3; D possibly corresponds to TRBD2 (6 bases). CDR3 length equals 15 residues. V dropped 4 bases and J dropped 5 bases, with 16 bases sitting between them. Germline CDR1 reads MDHEN; CDR2 reads SYDVKM. The CDR3 region has the DNA TGTGCCAGCAGTTCCCCGACTAGGAGGGGAGATACGCAGTATTTT. Translating gives CASSSPTRRGDTQYF.

The genes are TRBV2 and TRBJ2-2; D might be TRBD1 or TRBD2, each matching 5 bases. Germline assignment: CDR1 SNHLY and CDR2 FYNNEI. Trimming cost V 0 bases and J 6 bases, with 8 bases left between them. The CDR3 extends over 14 amino acids. The CDR3 reads CASSEARGAGELFF. DNA for the CDR3: TGTGCCAGCAGTGAAGCGAGGGGCGCCGGGGAGCTGTTTTTT.

The chain recombines TRBV10-2 with TRBJ2-6, with no clear D. V lost 6 bases to trimming and J lost 2 bases, with 8 bases between them. The germline V gene has CDR1 WSHSY and CDR2 SAAADI. CDR3 length equals 14 residues. The DNA of the CDR3 is TGCGCCAGCAGCGAGGTCGCTGGGGCCAACGTCCTGACTTTC. This translates into CASSEVAGANVLTF.

This clone was counted between two and nine times. This chain links TRBV7-9 with TRBJ2-7, with D possibly matching TRBD1 (5 bases). The CDR3 extends over 15 amino acids. The V and J ends lost 1 base and 5 bases respectively, with 15 bases between them. Looked up from germline, CDR1 is SEHNR and CDR2 is FQNEAQ (reference sequence). The CDR3 nucleotides are TGTGCCAGCAGCTTAGTAGGGTCAGGGCCCCACGAGCAGTACTTC. It is translated as CASSLVGSGPHEQYF.

The chain has TRBV6-2 or TRBV6-3 and TRBJ2-5; D assignment may be TRBD1 or TRBD2 (6 bases each). The CDR3 has 14 amino acids. V was trimmed by 2 bases and J by 9 bases, leaving 16 bases between them. Germline V gives CDR1 MNHEY, CDR2 SVGEGT. The chain's CDR3 is CASSYLRGPGAQYF. CDR3 bases: TGTGCCAGCAGTTACCTCAGGGGTCCGGGGGCCCAGTACTTC.

This chain uses TRBV5-1 with TRBJ2-3, with D perhaps TRBD2 (6 bases). The CDR3 totals 16 residues. V was trimmed by 4 bases and J by 0 bases, leaving 15 bases between them. Germline V gene lookup returns CDR1 SGHRS and CDR2 YFSETQ. The CDR3 sequence: CASSPVTSRSTDTQYF. CDR3 DNA: TGCGCCAGCAGCCCTGTCACTAGCAGAAGCACAGATACGCAGTATTTT.

The chain is built from TRBV9 and TRBJ2-5; no definite D call. Germline values: CDR1 SGDLS, CDR2 YYNGEE. The CDR3 extends over 15 amino acids. Trimming took off 3 bases at V and 3 bases at J, with 15 bases between the two ends. The CDR3 coding sequence is TGTGCCAGCAGCGGGGCCCCGTTTGGGGAAGAGACCCAGTACTTC. It codes for CASSGAPFGEETQYF.

The gene calls are TRBV7-2 and TRBJ1-4; D uncertain. The CDR3 loop spans 16 amino acids. Trimming stripped 0 bases from V and 7 bases from J, with 15 bases between. Germline CDR1 reads SGHTA; CDR2 reads FQGNSA. This CDR3 is CASSLAPMRGGEKLFF. The CDR3 DNA reads as TGTGCCAGCAGCTTAGCCCCCATGCGTGGTGGTGAAAAACTGTTTTTT.

This sequence joins TRBV10-3 and TRBJ2-3; D gene uncertain. CDR1 is ENHRY and CDR2 is SYGVKD in the germline V gene. V was shortened by 3 bases and J by 1 base, with 8 bases between the two germline ends. CDR3 length equals 14 residues. The CDR3 is CAISDRLGTDTQYF. The CDR3 nucleotides read TGTGCCATCAGTGACAGGCTCGGCACAGATACGCAGTATTTT.

This clone showed up just a few times. This rearrangement joins TRBV7-2 to TRBJ2-7; no clear D gene. The V gene lost 3 bases and the J gene lost 1 base, with 10 bases spanning the gap. The CDR3 length is 14 residues. The germline V gene encodes CDR1 SGHTA and CDR2 FQGNSA. CDR3 sequence: CASSFGPPSYEQYF. The CDR3 coding sequence is TGTGCCAGCAGCTTCGGCCCTCCTTCCTACGAGCAGTACTTC.

V is TRBV30 and J is TRBJ2-7, with D perhaps TRBD1 (5 bases). The length of the CDR3 is 11 residues. Trimming removed 0 bases from V and 7 bases from J, with 7 bases in between. Per germline, CDR1 GTSNPN and CDR2 SVGIG (reference sequence). The CDR3 protein is CAWSVRTEQYF. The CDR3 DNA reads as TGTGCCTGGAGTGTAAGGACAGAGCAGTACTTC.

CDR3 sequence (DNA): TGTGCCAGCTCAAAATCCCGGGGGGAAGAGCAGTTCTTC. It specifies CASSKSRGEEQFF. This rearrangement joins TRBV18 to TRBJ2-1; TRBD2 agrees at 7 bases. Germline V gives CDR1 KGHSH, CDR2 LQKENI. The ends lost 5 bases at V and 10 bases at J; junction bases unmatched: 8. The CDR3 is 13 amino acids.

The rearrangement joins TRBV7-8 to TRBJ1-5, with no clear D. The CDR3 covers 17 residues. V was cut by 5 bases and J by 0 bases, with 17 bases left in between. CDR1 is SGHVS, CDR2 FQNEAQ, per germline. The CDR3 nucleotides are TGTGCCAGCAGCCTCGTGCGGGCCCACCCTAGCAATCAGCCCCAGCATTTT. It codes for CASSLVRAHPSNQPQHF.

This chain links TRBV3-1 (or the pseudogene TRBV3-2) with TRBJ2-3, with 8 nucleotides matching TRBD2. The trim removed 4 bases at V and 0 bases at J, leaving 6 bases unmatched. Germline V gene data show CDR1 as LGHDT and CDR2 as YNNKEL (reference sequence). This CDR3 contains 16 residues. The CDR3 DNA sequence: TGTGCCAGCAGCCTCAGGAGCGGGGGTAGCACAGATACGCAGTATTTT. Residues: CASSLRSGGSTDTQYF.

The V and J genes are TRBV2 and TRBJ2-2, with D tentatively TRBD1 (5 bases). The CDR3 is 12 residues long. The germline CDR1 and CDR2 sequences are SNHLY and FYNNEI. The CDR3: CAGRDNTGELFF. DNA of the CDR3: TGTGCTGGCAGGGATAACACCGGGGAGCTGTTTTTT.